The next 22 T cell receptor beta chains were all read from a single sample in a study of control samples from healthy donors and cancer patients. Assay used: immunoSEQ multiplex PCR; TCRdb lists only in-frame clones, some missing. In the table there are 150,000 to 200,000 clones, approximately 90% of which are singletons. Sequenced input: blood. These receptors came from a man aged 30 to 45 in good health.

The J gene is TRBJ1-6, the V gene TRBV7-2, with 8 bases that match TRBD1. CDR1 and CDR2 (germline): SGHTA, FQGNSA. With V trimmed by 4 bases and J by 6 bases, 11 bases remained unmatched. The CDR3 runs to 17 residues. The CDR3 sequence: CASSCGTGTGLNSPLHF. DNA for the CDR3: TGTGCCAGCAGCTGCGGTACCGGGACAGGCCTTAATTCACCCCTCCACTTT.

The chain links TRBV28 to TRBJ1-2; possibly TRBD1 for D (5 bases). The CDR3 loop spans 13 amino acids. V lost 5 bases, J lost 10 bases, and 17 bases lay in between. Per germline, CDR1 MDHEN and CDR2 SYDVKM. CDR3 sequence: CASSPRQTTIYTF. CDR3 DNA: TGTGCCAGCAGTCCCCGACAGACTACAATCTACACCTTC.

V usage is TRBV11-1 and J usage is TRBJ1-1; tentatively, D is TRBD1 (5 bases). Trimming cost V 5 bases and J 3 bases, with 19 bases left between them. The CDR3 length is 16 residues. The germline CDR1 and CDR2 sequences are SGHAT and FQDESV (reference sequence). The CDR3 sequence: CASSPGGGRGDTEAFF. In nucleotides, the CDR3 is TGTGCCAGCAGCCCCGGGGGAGGAAGAGGGGACACTGAAGCTTTCTTT. The whole variable domain, filled in from reference TRBV11-1 and TRBJ1-1, reads EAEVAQSPRYKITEKSQAVAFWCDPISGHATLYWYRQILGQGPELLVQFQDESVVDDSQLPKDRFSAERLKGVDSTLKIQPAELGDSAMYLCASSPGGGRGDTEAFFGQGTRLTVV.

J is TRBJ2-7 and V is TRBV7-3; D may be TRBD1 (5 bases). The J call may be faulty, since TRBJ2-1 better matches the DNA end. CDR3 size: 12 residues. Germline assignment: CDR1 SGHTA and CDR2 FQGTGA. This chain's CDR3 is CASSFQGSEQFF. The CDR3 DNA reads TGTGCCAGCAGCTTTCAGGGAAGTGAGCAGTTCTTC.

The chain combines TRBV27 with TRBJ2-4; possibly TRBD2 for D (6 bases). CDR3 length: 18 amino acids. Trimming removed 1 base from V and 4 bases from J, with 20 bases in between. Per germline, CDR1 MNHEY and CDR2 SMNVEV (reference sequence). CDR3 sequence: CASSLFPGGARGKNIQYF. CDR3 in DNA: TGTGCCAGCAGTTTATTCCCCGGCGGGGCTCGGGGGAAAAACATTCAGTACTTC.

This chain joins TRBV28 and TRBJ2-7; D might be TRBD2 (6 bases). The CDR3 is made up of 14 amino acids. V was trimmed by 5 bases and J by 3 bases, leaving 14 bases between them. Germline values: CDR1 MDHEN, CDR2 SYDVKM. CDR3 in amino acids: CASSPGTVLYEQYF. DNA of the CDR3: TGTGCCAGCAGTCCCGGGACTGTCCTCTACGAGCAGTACTTC.

This chain connects TRBV5-6 to TRBJ2-2, with D maybe TRBD2 (5 bases). The CDR3 runs 14 residues. Germline V gene lookup returns CDR1 SGHDT and CDR2 YYEEEE. V dropped 3 bases and J dropped 5 bases, with 11 bases sitting between them. The CDR3 coding sequence is TGTGCCAGCAGCTACGCGGGCCGGACCGGGGAGCTGTTTTTT. This sequence encodes CASSYAGRTGELFF.

The rearrangement links TRBV11-2 to TRBJ2-1; D is ambiguous. V lost 5 bases and J lost 0, with 8 bases in between. The CDR3 spans 14 residues. The germline V gene encodes CDR1 SGHAT and CDR2 FQNNGV. The CDR3 spells CASSPTSSYNEQFF. DNA for the CDR3: TGTGCCAGCAGCCCTACGAGCTCCTACAATGAGCAGTTCTTC.

The genes are TRBV2 and TRBJ2-3, with a possible D match to TRBD1 (6 bases). The ends were cut back, 10 bases at V and 6 bases at J, with 23 bases in the middle. Germline lookup yields CDR1 SNHLY and CDR2 FYNNEI. This CDR3 comprises 15 residues. The DNA for the CDR3 is TGTGCCAACTTTTTACTACAGGGCCTCGGGGATACGCAGTATTTT. The encoded protein is CANFLLQGLGDTQYF.

This chain connects TRBV18 to TRBJ1-2; D possibly corresponds to TRBD1 (5 bases). V was trimmed by 5 bases and J by 3 bases, leaving 10 bases between them. The CDR3 covers 13 residues. The germline gives CDR1 KGHSH, CDR2 LQKENI. The CDR3 DNA follows: TGTGCCAGCTCAGCGGACACTGACTATGGCTACACCTTC. Encoded protein: CASSADTDYGYTF.

The J gene is TRBJ1-4, the V gene TRBV6-6; 7 bases are shared with TRBD1. The CDR3 sequence is 15 residues long. V shed 2 bases, J shed 5 bases, and the junction held 5 bases outside the gene matches. CDR1 is MNHNY, CDR2 SVGAGI, per germline (reference sequence). CDR3 DNA sequence: TGTGCCAGCAGTTACGGGGGACAGCTGAATGAAAAACTGTTTTTT. It is translated as CASSYGGQLNEKLFF.

The gene calls are TRBV6-6 and TRBJ2-2; 9 bases match TRBD1. The CDR3 has 15 residues. Trimming removed 4 bases from V and 7 bases from J; junction bases left unmatched: 7. The germline CDR1 and CDR2 sequences are MNHNY and SVGAGI (reference sequence). The CDR3 region has the DNA TGTGCCAGCAGTTTCCGGGACAGGGTCTTCGGGGAGCTGTTTTTT. Its protein product is CASSFRDRVFGELFF.

In regard to this clone: A much larger clone lies one base from this, so it may be a read error. The chain is built from TRBV7-2 and TRBJ1-5, with D unresolved. V lost 3 bases and J 0 bases, leaving 3 bases between the germline ends. Germline values: CDR1 SGHTA, CDR2 FQGNSA. This CDR3 contains 13 residues. This CDR3 reads CASSLDSNQPQHF. Here the CDR3 DNA reads TGTGCCAGCAGCTTGGATAGCAATCAGCCCCAGCATTTT.

This chain connects TRBV5-1 to TRBJ1-2, with D unclear. Germline V gives CDR1 SGHRS, CDR2 YFSETQ. The CDR3 runs 15 residues. With 0 bases removed from V and 0 bases from J, the gap between germline ends came to 9 bases. CDR3 amino acids: CASSLVASPNYGYTF. Here the CDR3 DNA reads TGCGCCAGCAGCTTGGTTGCCAGCCCTAACTATGGCTACACCTTC.

This chain joins TRBV29-1 and TRBJ1-1; 8 positions match TRBD1. Germline V gives CDR1 SQVTM, CDR2 ANQGSEA. CDR3 length: 12 amino acids. The V segment lost 8 bases and the J segment 4 bases; nucleotides outside the gene matches: 6. The CDR3 here is CSSFDRGTEAFF. In DNA, the CDR3 is TGCAGCTCCTTCGACAGGGGCACTGAAGCTTTCTTT.

The chain has TRBV29-1 and TRBJ1-1; no clear D. CDR1 is SQVTM and CDR2 is ANQGSEA in the germline V gene. With 4 bases removed from V and 0 bases from J, the gap between germline ends came to 9 bases. The CDR3 is made up of 13 amino acids. The CDR3: CSVVRMLNTEAFF. CDR3 DNA sequence: TGCAGCGTTGTAAGGATGCTGAACACTGAAGCTTTCTTT.

The chain combines TRBV24-1 with TRBJ2-7; no clear D. There are 14 residues in the CDR3. V was trimmed by 1 base and J by 1 base, leaving 7 bases between them. Germline V lookup: CDR1 KGHDR, CDR2 SFDVKD. Here the CDR3 DNA reads TGTGCCACCAGTGATTTCCCCCAATCCTACGAGCAGTACTTC. This sequence encodes CATSDFPQSYEQYF.

The rearrangement uses TRBV3-1 (or the pseudogene TRBV3-2) and TRBJ2-1; 7 bases match TRBD2. The CDR3 covers 16 residues. The germline V gene has CDR1 LGHDT and CDR2 YNNKEL (reference sequence). The V gene end was trimmed by 2 bases and the J gene end by 5 bases; junction bases not matched to a gene: 9. This CDR3 reads CASSQFMGTTNNEQFF. CDR3 nucleotides: TGTGCCAGCAGCCAATTTATGGGGACTACCAACAATGAGCAGTTCTTC.

The V gene is TRBV5-4, the J gene TRBJ1-6; 8 bases agree with TRBD1. CDR1 is SGHNT and CDR2 is YYREEE in the germline V gene (reference sequence). Germline trimming cut 1 base from V and 7 bases from J; bases unmatched to any gene: 4. The CDR3 loop spans 15 amino acids. Here the CDR3 reads CASSLMDRDNSPLHF. DNA of the CDR3: TGTGCCAGCAGCTTGATGGACAGGGACAATTCACCCCTCCACTTT.

V usage is TRBV28 and J usage is TRBJ1-2; a weak D match, TRBD1 (5 bases). Between the trimmed V and J ends, which lost 4 bases and 1 base, there was a span of 7 bases. This CDR3 spans 13 amino acids. Germline loops: CDR1 MDHEN, CDR2 SYDVKM. The CDR3 here is CASSWDGNYGYTF. The CDR3 DNA reads as TGTGCCAGCAGTTGGGACGGTAACTATGGCTACACCTTC.

The rearrangement uses TRBV21-1 and TRBJ1-2. TRBV21-1 is described as a pseudogene. The CDR3 length is 14 residues. The CDR3, as DNA: TGTGCCAGCAGCACCGAGGGGCCTTGGGAGGGCTACACCTTC. This translates into CASSTEGPWEGYTF.

V and J are TRBV18 and TRBJ1-6; 9 bases fit TRBD1. Germline V gene lookup returns CDR1 KGHSH and CDR2 LQKENI. The CDR3 loop spans 17 amino acids. J lost 5 bases, V lost 3 bases, and 8 bases had no gene match. This chain's CDR3 is CASSPLRGQGDNSPLHF. CDR3 DNA: TGTGCCAGCTCACCCCTTAGGGGACAGGGAGATAATTCACCCCTCCACTTT.